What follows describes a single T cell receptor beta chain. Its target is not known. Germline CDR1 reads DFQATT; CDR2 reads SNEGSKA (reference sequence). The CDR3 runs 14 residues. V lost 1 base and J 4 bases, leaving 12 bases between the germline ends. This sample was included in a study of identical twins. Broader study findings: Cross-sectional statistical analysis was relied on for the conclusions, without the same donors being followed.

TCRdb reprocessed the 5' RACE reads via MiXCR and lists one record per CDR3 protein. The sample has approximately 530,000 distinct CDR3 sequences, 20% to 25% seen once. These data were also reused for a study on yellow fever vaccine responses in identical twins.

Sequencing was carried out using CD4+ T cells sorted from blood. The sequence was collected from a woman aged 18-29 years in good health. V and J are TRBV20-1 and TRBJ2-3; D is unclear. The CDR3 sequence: CSARVARASDTQYF. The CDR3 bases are TGCAGTGCTAGAGTGGCCCGGGCATCAGATACGCAGTATTTT.